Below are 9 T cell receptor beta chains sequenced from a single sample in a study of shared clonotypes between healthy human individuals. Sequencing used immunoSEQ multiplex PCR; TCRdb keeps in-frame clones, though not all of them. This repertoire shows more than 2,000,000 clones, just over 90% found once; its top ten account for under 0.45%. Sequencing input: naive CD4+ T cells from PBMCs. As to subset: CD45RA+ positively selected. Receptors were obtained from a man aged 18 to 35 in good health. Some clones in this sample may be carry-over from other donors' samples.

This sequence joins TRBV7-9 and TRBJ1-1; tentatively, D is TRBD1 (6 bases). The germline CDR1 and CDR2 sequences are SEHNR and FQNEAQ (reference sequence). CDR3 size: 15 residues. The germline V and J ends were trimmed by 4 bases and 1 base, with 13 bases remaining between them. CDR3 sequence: CASSSGGRANTEAFF. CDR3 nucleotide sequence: TGTGCCAGCAGCTCCGGGGGCAGGGCGAACACTGAAGCTTTCTTT.

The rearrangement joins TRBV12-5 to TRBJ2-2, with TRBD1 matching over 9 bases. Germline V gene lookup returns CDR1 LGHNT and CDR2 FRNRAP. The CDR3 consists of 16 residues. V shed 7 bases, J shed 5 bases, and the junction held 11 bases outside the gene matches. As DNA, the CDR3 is TGTGCTAGTGCCGTGGGGGACAGGGATTGGACCGGGGAGCTGTTTTTT. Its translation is CASAVGDRDWTGELFF.

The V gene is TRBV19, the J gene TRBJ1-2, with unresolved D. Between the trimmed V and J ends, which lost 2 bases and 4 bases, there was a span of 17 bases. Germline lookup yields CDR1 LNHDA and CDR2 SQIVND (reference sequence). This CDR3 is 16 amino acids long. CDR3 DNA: TGTGCCAGTAGTATAAACAGCGGTACCAGCCCCTATGGCTACACCTTC. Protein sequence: CASSINSGTSPYGYTF. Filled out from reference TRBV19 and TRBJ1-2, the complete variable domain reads DGGITQSPKYLFRKEGQNVTLSCEQNLNHDAMYWYRQDPGQGLRLIYYSQIVNDFQKGDIAEGYSVSREKKESFPLTVTSAQKNPTAFYLCASSINSGTSPYGYTFGSGTRLTVV.

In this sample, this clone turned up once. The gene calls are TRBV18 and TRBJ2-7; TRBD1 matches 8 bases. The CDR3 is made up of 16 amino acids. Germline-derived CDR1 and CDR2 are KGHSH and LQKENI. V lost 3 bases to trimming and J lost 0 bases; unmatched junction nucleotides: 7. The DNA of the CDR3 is TGTGCCAGCTCACCGGACAGGGTGCTACTCTCCTACGAGCAGTACTTC. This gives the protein CASSPDRVLLSYEQYF.

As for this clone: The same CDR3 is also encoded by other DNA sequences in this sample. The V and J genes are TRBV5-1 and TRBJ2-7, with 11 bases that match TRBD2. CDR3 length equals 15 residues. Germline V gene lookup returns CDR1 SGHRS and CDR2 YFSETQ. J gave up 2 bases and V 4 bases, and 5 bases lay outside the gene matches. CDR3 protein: CASSPVAGGPYEQYF. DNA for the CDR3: TGCGCCAGCAGCCCCGTAGCGGGAGGGCCCTACGAGCAGTACTTC.

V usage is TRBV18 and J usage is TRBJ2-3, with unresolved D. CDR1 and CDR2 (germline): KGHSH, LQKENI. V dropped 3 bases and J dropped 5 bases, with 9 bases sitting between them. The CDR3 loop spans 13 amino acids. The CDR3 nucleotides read TGTGCCAGCTCACCCCCGTCTCTAGATACGCAGTATTTT. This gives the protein CASSPPSLDTQYF.

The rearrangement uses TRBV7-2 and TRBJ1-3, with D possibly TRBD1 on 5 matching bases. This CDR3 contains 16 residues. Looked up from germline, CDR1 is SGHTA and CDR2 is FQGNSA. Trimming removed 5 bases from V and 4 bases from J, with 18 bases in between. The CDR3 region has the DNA TGTGCCAGCAGCCTACGGGGGGGTCAAACAGGAAACACCATATATTTT. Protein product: CASSLRGGQTGNTIYF.

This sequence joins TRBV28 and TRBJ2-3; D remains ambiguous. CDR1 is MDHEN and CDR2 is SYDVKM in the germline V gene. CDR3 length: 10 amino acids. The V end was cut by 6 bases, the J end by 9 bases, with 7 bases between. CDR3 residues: CASSRRTQYF. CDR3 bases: TGTGCCAGCAGCCGACGGACGCAGTATTTT.

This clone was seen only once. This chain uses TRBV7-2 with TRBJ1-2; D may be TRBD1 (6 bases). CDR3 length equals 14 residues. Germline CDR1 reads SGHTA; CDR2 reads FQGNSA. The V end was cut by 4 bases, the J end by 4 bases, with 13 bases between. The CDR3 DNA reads TGTGCCAGCAGCTCGGACAGCCGGGGCTATGGCTACACCTTC. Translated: CASSSDSRGYGYTF.